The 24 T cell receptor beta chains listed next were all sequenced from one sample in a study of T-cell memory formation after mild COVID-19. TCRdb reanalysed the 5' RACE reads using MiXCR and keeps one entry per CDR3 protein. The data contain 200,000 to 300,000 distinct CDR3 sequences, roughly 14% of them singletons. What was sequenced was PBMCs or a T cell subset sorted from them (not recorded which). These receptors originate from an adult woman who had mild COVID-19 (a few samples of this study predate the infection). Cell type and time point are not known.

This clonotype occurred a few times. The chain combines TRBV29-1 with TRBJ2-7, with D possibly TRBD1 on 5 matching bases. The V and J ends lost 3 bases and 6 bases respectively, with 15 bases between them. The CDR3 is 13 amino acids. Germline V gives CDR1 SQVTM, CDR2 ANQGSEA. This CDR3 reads CSVDGTSGFEQYF. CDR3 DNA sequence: TGCAGCGTTGATGGAACCTCAGGGTTCGAGCAGTACTTC.

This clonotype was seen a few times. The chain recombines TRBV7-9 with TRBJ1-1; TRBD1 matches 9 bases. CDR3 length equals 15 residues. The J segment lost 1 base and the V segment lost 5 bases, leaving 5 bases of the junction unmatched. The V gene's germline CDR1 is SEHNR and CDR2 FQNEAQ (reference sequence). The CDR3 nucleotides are TGTGCCAGCAGCCTGCGGACAGGGGAGAACACTGAAGCTTTCTTT. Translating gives CASSLRTGENTEAFF.

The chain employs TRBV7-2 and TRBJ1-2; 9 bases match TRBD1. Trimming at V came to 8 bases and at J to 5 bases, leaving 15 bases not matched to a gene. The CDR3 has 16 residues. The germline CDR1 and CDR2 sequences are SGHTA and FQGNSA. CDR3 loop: CASFRDRDRVLYGYTF. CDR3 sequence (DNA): TGTGCCAGCTTTCGGGACAGGGATCGGGTGTTATATGGCTACACCTTC.

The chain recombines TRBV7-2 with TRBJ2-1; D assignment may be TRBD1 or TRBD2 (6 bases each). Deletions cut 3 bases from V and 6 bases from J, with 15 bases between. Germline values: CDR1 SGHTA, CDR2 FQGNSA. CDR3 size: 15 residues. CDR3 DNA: TGTGCCAGCAGCTTTAGGGGGGATCGGGCCAATGAGCAGTTCTTC. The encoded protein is CASSFRGDRANEQFF.

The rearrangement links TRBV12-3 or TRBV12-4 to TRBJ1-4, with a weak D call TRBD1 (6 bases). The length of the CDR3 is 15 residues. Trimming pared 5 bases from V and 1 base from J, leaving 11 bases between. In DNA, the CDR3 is TGTGCCAGCAGTGGAACAGGGCTAACTAATGAAAAACTGTTTTTT. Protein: CASSGTGLTNEKLFF.

The DNA for the CDR3 is TGTGCCAGCAGCCTAGGGGATTGGAACACCGGGGAGCTGTTTTTT. It specifies CASSLGDWNTGELFF. The chain couples TRBV3-1 to TRBJ2-2, with D possibly TRBD1 on 5 matching bases. CDR1 and CDR2 (germline): LGHDT, YNNKEL (reference sequence). Trimming pared 4 bases from V and 1 base from J, leaving 10 bases between. CDR3 length: 15 amino acids.

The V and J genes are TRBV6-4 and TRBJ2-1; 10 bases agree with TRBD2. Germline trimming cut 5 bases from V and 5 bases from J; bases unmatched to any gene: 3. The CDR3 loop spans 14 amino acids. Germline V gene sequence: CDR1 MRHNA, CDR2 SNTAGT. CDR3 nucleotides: TGTGCCAGCAGTCCTAGCGGGAGTAACAATGAGCAGTTCTTC. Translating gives CASSPSGSNNEQFF.

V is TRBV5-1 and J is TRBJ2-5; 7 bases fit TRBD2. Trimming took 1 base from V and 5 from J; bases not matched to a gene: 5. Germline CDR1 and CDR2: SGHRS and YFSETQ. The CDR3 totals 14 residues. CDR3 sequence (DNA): TGCGCCAGCAGCTTGCAATCGCGGGGGGAGACCCAGTACTTC. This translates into CASSLQSRGETQYF.

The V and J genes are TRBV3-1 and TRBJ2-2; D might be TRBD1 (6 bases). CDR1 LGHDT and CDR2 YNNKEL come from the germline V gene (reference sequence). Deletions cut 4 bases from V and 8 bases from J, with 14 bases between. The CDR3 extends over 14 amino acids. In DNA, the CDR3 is TGTGCCAGCAGCCGGGGGCAGCATGGAGGGGAGCTGTTTTTT. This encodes CASSRGQHGGELFF.

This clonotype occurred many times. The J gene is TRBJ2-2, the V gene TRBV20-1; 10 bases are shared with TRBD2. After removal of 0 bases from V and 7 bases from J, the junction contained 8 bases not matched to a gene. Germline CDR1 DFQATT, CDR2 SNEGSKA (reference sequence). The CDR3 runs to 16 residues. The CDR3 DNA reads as TGCAGTGCTAGAGATCGGAGCGGGAGGGCCCACGGGGAGCTGTTTTTT. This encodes CSARDRSGRAHGELFF.

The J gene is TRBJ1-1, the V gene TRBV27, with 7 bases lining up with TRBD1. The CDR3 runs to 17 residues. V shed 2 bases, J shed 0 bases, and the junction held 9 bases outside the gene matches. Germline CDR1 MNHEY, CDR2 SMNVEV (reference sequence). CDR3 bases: TGTGCCAGCAGTTTAATAGGGGACAGACCTATGAACACTGAAGCTTTCTTT. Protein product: CASSLIGDRPMNTEAFF.

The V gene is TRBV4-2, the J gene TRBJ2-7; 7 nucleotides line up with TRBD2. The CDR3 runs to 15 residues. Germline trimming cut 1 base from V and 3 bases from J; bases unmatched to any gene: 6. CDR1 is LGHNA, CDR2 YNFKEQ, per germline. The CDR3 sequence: CASSQGVGRVYEQYF. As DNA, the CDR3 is TGTGCCAGCAGCCAAGGGGTAGGGAGGGTCTACGAGCAGTACTTC.

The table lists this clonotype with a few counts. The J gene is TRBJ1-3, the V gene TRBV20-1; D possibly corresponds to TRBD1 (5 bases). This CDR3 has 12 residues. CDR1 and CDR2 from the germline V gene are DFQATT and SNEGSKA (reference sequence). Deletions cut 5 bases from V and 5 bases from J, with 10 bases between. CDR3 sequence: CSAHGQRNTIYF. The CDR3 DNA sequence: TGCAGTGCTCATGGACAAAGAAACACCATATATTTT.

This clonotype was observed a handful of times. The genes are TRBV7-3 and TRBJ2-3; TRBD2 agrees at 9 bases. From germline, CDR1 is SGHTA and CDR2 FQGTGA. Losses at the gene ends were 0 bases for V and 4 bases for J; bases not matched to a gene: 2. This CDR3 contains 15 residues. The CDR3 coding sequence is TGTGCCAGCAGCTTAACTAGCGGGAGCGCAGATACGCAGTATTTT. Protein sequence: CASSLTSGSADTQYF.

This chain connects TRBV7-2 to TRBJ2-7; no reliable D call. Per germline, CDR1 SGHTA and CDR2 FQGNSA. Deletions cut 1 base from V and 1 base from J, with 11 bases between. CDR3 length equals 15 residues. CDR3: CASSLGGSRSYEQYF. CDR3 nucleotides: TGTGCCAGCAGCTTAGGTGGCAGTAGGTCCTACGAGCAGTACTTC.

The CDR3 loop reads CASSRIGSLYEQYF. CDR3 DNA: TGTGCCAGCAGTAGAATCGGGAGCCTCTACGAGCAGTACTTC. The V call is TRBV27, the J call TRBJ2-7; the D gene is possibly TRBD2 (6 bases). Germline-derived CDR1 and CDR2 are MNHEY and SMNVEV (reference sequence). The CDR3 is made up of 14 amino acids. Trimming took off 5 bases at V and 3 bases at J, with 14 bases between the two ends.

The CDR3: CASGLTGWGNQPQHF. The DNA for the CDR3 is TGTGCCAGCGGATTGACAGGGTGGGGCAATCAGCCCCAGCATTTT. V gene TRBV2 combines with J gene TRBJ1-5; 7 bases match TRBD1. The J segment lost 2 bases and the V segment lost 8 bases, leaving 9 bases of the junction unmatched. CDR3 length: 15 amino acids. Germline V gene data show CDR1 as SNHLY and CDR2 as FYNNEI.

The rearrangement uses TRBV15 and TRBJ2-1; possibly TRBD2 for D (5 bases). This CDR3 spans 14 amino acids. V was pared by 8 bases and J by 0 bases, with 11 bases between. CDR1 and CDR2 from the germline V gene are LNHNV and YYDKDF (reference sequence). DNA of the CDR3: TGTGCCACCGCGGGCTACGGCTCCTACAATGAGCAGTTCTTC. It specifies CATAGYGSYNEQFF.

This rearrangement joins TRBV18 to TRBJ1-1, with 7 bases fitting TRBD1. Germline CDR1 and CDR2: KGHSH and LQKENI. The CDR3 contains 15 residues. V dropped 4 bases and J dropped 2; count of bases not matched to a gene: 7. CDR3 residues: CASSLGTADNTEAFF. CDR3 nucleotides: TGTGCCAGCTCACTAGGGACAGCCGATAACACTGAAGCTTTCTTT.

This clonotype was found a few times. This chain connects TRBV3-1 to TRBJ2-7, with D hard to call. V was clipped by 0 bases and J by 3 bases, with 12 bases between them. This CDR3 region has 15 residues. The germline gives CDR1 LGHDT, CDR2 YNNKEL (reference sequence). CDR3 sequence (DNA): TGTGCCAGCAGCCAAGAGTTCCTACCATACTACGAGCAGTACTTC. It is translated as CASSQEFLPYYEQYF.

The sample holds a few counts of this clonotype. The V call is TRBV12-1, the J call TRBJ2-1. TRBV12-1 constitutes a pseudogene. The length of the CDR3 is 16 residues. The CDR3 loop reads CASSFAVGGSYNEQFF. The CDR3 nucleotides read TGTGCCAGCAGCTTTGCTGTGGGGGGCTCCTACAATGAGCAGTTCTTC.

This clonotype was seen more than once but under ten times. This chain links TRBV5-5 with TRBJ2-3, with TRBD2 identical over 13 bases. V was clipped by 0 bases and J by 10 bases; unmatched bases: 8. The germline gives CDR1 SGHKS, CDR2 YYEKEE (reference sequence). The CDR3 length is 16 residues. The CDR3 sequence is CASSLELAGGLLAQYF. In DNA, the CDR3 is TGTGCCAGCAGCTTGGAACTAGCGGGGGGGCTATTGGCGCAGTATTTT. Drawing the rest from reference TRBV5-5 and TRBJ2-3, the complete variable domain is DAGVTQSPTHLIKTRGQQVTLRCSPISGHKSVSWYQQVLGQGPQFIFQYYEKEERGRGNFPDRFSARQFPNYSSELNVNALLLGDSALYLCASSLELAGGLLAQYFGPGTRLTVL.

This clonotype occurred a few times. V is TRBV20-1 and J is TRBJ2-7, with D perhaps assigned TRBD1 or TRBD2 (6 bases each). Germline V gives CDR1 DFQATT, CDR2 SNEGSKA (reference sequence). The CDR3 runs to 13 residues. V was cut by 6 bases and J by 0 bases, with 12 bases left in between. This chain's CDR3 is CSANGGSSYEQYF. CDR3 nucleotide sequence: TGCAGTGCCAACGGGGGCAGCTCCTACGAGCAGTACTTC.

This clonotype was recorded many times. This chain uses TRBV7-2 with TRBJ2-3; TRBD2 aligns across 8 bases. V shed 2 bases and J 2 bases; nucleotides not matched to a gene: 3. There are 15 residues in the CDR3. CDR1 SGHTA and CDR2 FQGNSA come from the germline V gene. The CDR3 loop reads CASSLQAGATDTQYF. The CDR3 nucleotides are TGTGCCAGCAGCTTACAAGCGGGAGCCACAGATACGCAGTATTTT.